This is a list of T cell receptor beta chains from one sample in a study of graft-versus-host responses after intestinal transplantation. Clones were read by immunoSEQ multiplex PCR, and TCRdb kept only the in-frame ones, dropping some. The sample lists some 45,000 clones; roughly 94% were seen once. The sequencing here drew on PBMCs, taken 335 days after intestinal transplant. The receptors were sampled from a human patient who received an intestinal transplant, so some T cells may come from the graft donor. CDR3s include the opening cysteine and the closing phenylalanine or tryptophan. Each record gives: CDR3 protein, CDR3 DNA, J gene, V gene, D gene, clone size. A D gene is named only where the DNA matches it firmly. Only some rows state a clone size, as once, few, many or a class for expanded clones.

CDR3: CASSPDLSTDTQYF
DNA: TGTGCCAGCAGTCCGGACCTAAGCACAGATACGCAGTATTTT
J: TRBJ2-3
V: TRBV6-5
D: .
size: .

CDR3: CASSYNDLSYEQYF
DNA: TGTGCCAGCAGTTATAATGACCTCTCCTACGAGCAGTACTTC
J: TRBJ2-7
V: TRBV6-5
D: .
size: .

CDR3: CAIRELQNPPLHF
DNA: TGTGCCATCAGGGAACTACAGAATCCACCCCTCCACTTT
J: TRBJ1-6
V: TRBV10-3
D: .
size: .

CDR3: CASSTRDRGPARGYTF
DNA: TGTGCCAGCAGTACCCGGGACAGGGGGCCCGCGAGGGGCTACACCTTC
J: TRBJ1-2
V: TRBV27
D: TRBD1
size: .

CDR3: CASSGTPGDNEQFF
DNA: TGTGCCAGCAGCGGGACTCCCGGGGACAATGAGCAGTTCTTC
J: TRBJ2-1
V: TRBV9
D: .
size: .

CDR3: CASSLDNPDYLAKNIQYF
DNA: TGTGCCAGCAGCTTAGATAATCCAGACTACTTAGCCAAAAACATTCAGTACTTC
J: TRBJ2-4
V: TRBV11-2
D: .
size: .

CDR3: CAISEIGSPYNEQFF
DNA: TGTGCCATCAGTGAGATTGGGTCCCCCTACAATGAGCAGTTCTTC
J: TRBJ2-1
V: TRBV10-3
D: .
size: .

CDR3: CSAPRRNEQFF
DNA: TGCAGTGCTCCTAGGCGGAATGAGCAGTTCTTC
J: TRBJ2-1
V: TRBV20-1
D: .
size: .

CDR3: CASSSRTTAYEQYF
DNA: TGTGCCAGCAGCTCACGGACTACCGCCTACGAGCAGTACTTC
J: TRBJ2-7
V: TRBV11-2
D: .
size: .

CDR3: CASSLKGAGVVQYF
DNA: TGTGCCAGCAGCTTAAAGGGAGCGGGAGTTGTTCAGTACTTC
J: TRBJ2-4
V: TRBV7-2
D: TRBD2
size: .

CDR3: CASSYAPNSPLHF
DNA: TGTGCCAGCAGTTACGCCCCTAATTCACCCCTCCACTTT
J: TRBJ1-6
V: TRBV6-9
D: .
size: .

CDR3: CAWRGQGGQPQHF
DNA: TGTGCCTGGAGGGGACAGGGGGGACAGCCCCAGCATTTT
J: TRBJ1-5
V: TRBV30
D: TRBD1
size: .

CDR3: CASSPRTGVMSWDTQYF
DNA: TGTGCCAGCAGTCCTAGGACAGGGGTTATGTCTTGGGATACGCAGTATTTT
J: TRBJ2-3
V: TRBV28
D: TRBD1
size: .

CDR3: CASSHLRDNTEAFF
DNA: TGTGCCAGCAGCCACCTCCGGGACAACACTGAAGCTTTCTTT
J: TRBJ1-1
V: TRBV4-2
D: .
size: .

CDR3: CASSGLFEQFF
DNA: TGTGCCAGTAGCGGACTTTTCGAGCAGTTCTTC
J: TRBJ2-1
V: TRBV19
D: .
size: .

CDR3: CASIEQLYSNQPQHF
DNA: TGTGCCAGCATAGAACAGCTTTATAGCAATCAGCCCCAGCATTTT
J: TRBJ1-5
V: TRBV6-1
D: .
size: .

CDR3: CASSLVQGNYGYTF
DNA: TGTGCTAGTAGTTTGGTACAGGGGAACTATGGCTACACCTTC
J: TRBJ1-2
V: TRBV12-5
D: TRBD1
size: .

CDR3: CASSPVGWVADRSSYEQYF
DNA: TGTGCCAGCAGCCCAGTGGGATGGGTAGCGGATAGGAGCTCCTACGAGCAGTACTTC
J: TRBJ2-7
V: TRBV7-2
D: .
size: .

CDR3: CASSPRDKSYNEQFF
DNA: TGTGCCAGTAGCCCCAGGGACAAGTCCTACAATGAGCAGTTCTTC
J: TRBJ2-1
V: TRBV19
D: .
size: .

CDR3: CASSSRTSSEYEQYF
DNA: TGTGCCAGCAGTTCCCGGACGAGTTCGGAGTACGAGCAGTACTTC
J: TRBJ2-7
V: TRBV6-5
D: .
size: .

CDR3: CASSLTGLDEQYF
DNA: TGTGCCAGCAGCTTAACGGGTTTGGACGAGCAGTACTTC
J: TRBJ2-7
V: TRBV13
D: .
size: .

CDR3: CASSYWTGDTEAFF
DNA: TGTGCCAGCAGTTACTGGACAGGGGACACTGAAGCTTTCTTT
J: TRBJ1-1
V: TRBV6-5
D: TRBD1
size: once

CDR3: CASSQGDRGPGANVLTF
DNA: TGCGCCAGCAGCCAAGGGGACAGGGGGCCTGGGGCCAACGTCCTGACTTTC
J: TRBJ2-6
V: TRBV4-1
D: TRBD1
size: .

CDR3: CAWGDGSSGNTIYF
DNA: TGTGCCTGGGGGGACGGTTCCTCTGGAAACACCATATATTTT
J: TRBJ1-3
V: TRBV30
D: .
size: .

CDR3: CASRVTGTGSNTIYF
DNA: TGTGCCAGCAGAGTTACCGGGACAGGGAGCAACACCATATATTTT
J: TRBJ1-3
V: TRBV27
D: TRBD1
size: .

CDR3: CASTSDRLFSGNTIYF
DNA: TGTGCCAGCACCTCTGACAGACTCTTCTCTGGAAACACCATATATTTT
J: TRBJ1-3
V: TRBV7-9
D: .
size: .

CDR3: CASVRRGAKNIQYF
DNA: TGTGCCAGCGTCCGAAGGGGGGCAAAAAACATTCAGTACTTC
J: TRBJ2-4
V: TRBV5-6
D: .
size: .

CDR3: CASSYGRKVFGDEQYF
DNA: TGCGCCAGCAGTTACGGGAGAAAGGTCTTCGGGGACGAGCAGTACTTC
J: TRBJ2-7
V: TRBV5-1
D: .
size: .